The following is a T cell receptor beta chain sequence with its context. This CDR3 has 15 amino acids. In germline, CDR1 is MDHEN, CDR2 SYDVKM. V lost 2 bases to trimming and J lost 5 bases; unmatched junction nucleotides: 3. This sample is drawn from a study of blood T cells in healthy people across ages. Primed by a sample-barcoded 5' primer and a J-beta primer mix, a second PCR proceeded for 7 to 11 cycles. TCRdb redid the calling of the 5' RACE reads with MiXCR, one entry per CDR3 protein. Here the sample spans 350,000 to 450,000 distinct CDR3 sequences, roughly half being singletons. This receptor was taken from a man aged 60 to 75 in good health. Sequenced input: blood. The V and J genes are TRBV28 and TRBJ1-5, with 10 bases matching TRBD1. The CDR3 nucleotides are TGTGCCAGCAGTTTAACCGGGACAGGGGATCAGCCCCAGCATTTT. Translating gives CASSLTGTGDQPQHF.